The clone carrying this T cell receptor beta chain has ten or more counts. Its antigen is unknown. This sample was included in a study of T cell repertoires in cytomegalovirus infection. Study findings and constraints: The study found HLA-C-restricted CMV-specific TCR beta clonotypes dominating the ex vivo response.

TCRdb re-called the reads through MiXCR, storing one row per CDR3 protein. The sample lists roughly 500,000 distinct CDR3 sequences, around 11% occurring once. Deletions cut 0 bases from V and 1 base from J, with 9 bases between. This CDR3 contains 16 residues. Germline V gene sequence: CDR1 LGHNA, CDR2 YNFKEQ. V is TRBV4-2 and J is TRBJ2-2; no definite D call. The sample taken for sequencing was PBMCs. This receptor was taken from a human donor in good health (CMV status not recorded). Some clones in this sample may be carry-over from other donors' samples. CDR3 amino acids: CASSQEVRVNTGELFF. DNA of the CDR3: TGTGCCAGCAGCCAAGAGGTCCGGGTGAACACCGGGGAGCTGTTTTTT.